These T cell receptor beta chains were read from a single sample in a study of blood T cell repertoires in COVID-19. Profiling relied on immunoSEQ multiplex PCR, and the TCRdb table lists in-frame clones only, not all of them. Here the sample spans approximately 260,000 clones, 90% being singletons. The source material was peripheral blood. These receptor sequences come from a woman between 55 and 75 years old with COVID-19, enrolled during active disease. Each CDR3 is given with its conserved first and last residue. D genes are given only for firm matches. Part of the rows lack a size; the others show once, few, many or a class for expanded clones.

clone_size	d_call	v_call	j_call	cdr3_aa	cdr3_nt
NA	TRBD1	TRBV18	TRBJ1-1	CASSGDRNTEAFF	TGTGCCAGCTCAGGGGACAGGAACACTGAAGCTTTCTTT
NA	NA	TRBV6-6	TRBJ1-5	CASSLGGGQPQHF	TGTGCCAGCAGCCTCGGGGGTGGTCAGCCCCAGCATTTT
NA	TRBD2	TRBV3-1/TRBV3-2	TRBJ2-1	CASSLSGGLINEQFF	TGTGCCAGCAGCCTTAGCGGGGGTCTTATCAATGAGCAGTTCTTC
NA	NA	TRBV6-4	TRBJ1-1	CASSTEMNTEAFF	TGTGCCAGCAGTACAGAAATGAACACTGAAGCTTTCTTT
NA	TRBD1	TRBV25-1	TRBJ2-2	CASSGQGAGELFF	TGTGCCAGCAGCGGACAGGGTGCCGGGGAGCTGTTTTTT
NA	NA	TRBV19	TRBJ1-2	CASISGRAPYGYTF	TGTGCCAGTATTTCGGGAAGGGCTCCCTATGGCTACACCTTC
once	TRBD1	TRBV18	TRBJ1-5	CASSPSRTGDTSNQPQHF	TGTGCCAGCTCACCGTCCCGGACAGGGGATACTTCGAATCAGCCCCAGCATTTT
NA	NA	TRBV6-5	TRBJ2-7	CASSRDYEQYF	TGTGCCAGCAGCAGGGACTACGAGCAGTACTTC
NA	NA	TRBV7-2	TRBJ1-3	CASSFGSAGNTIYF	TGTGCCAGCAGCTTCGGGTCAGCTGGAAACACCATATATTTT
NA	NA	TRBV5-1	TRBJ2-1	CASSSGLWDEQFF	TGCGCCAGCAGCTCGGGACTTTGGGATGAGCAGTTCTTC
NA	NA	TRBV27	TRBJ1-6	CASSLTPEAALNSPLHF	TGTGCCAGCAGTTTGACCCCGGAGGCAGCCCTTAATTCACCCCTCCACTTT
NA	NA	TRBV6-6	TRBJ1-4	CASSPPGATNEKLFF	TGTGCCAGCAGCCCCCCGGGGGCAACTAATGAAAAACTGTTTTTT
NA	NA	TRBV3-1/TRBV3-2	TRBJ1-5	CASSQLGQGNQPQHF	TGTGCCAGCAGCCAATTGGGTCAGGGCAATCAGCCCCAGCATTTT
NA	NA	TRBV3-1/TRBV3-2	TRBJ1-2	CASSQDTGRDGYTF	TGTGCCAGCAGCCAAGATACAGGGCGGGATGGCTACACCTTC
NA	TRBD1	TRBV7-8	TRBJ1-2	CASSLGGQSHYGYTF	TGTGCCAGCAGCTTAGGGGGACAGTCCCACTATGGCTACACCTTC
once	TRBD1	TRBV27	TRBJ2-2	CASNRGTGELFF	TGTGCCAGTAACAGGGGAACCGGGGAGCTGTTTTTT
NA	NA	TRBV7-2	TRBJ1-4	CASSLSGIRDEKLFF	TGTGCCAGCAGCTTATCGGGGATAAGGGATGAAAAACTGTTTTTT
NA	TRBD1	TRBV6-5	TRBJ1-2	CASSYYRGVHYGYTF	TGTGCCAGCAGCTATTACAGGGGAGTTCACTATGGCTACACCTTC
once	NA	TRBV2	TRBJ1-2	CANCQRGANYGYTF	TGTGCCAACTGTCAACGGGGGGCGAACTATGGCTACACCTTC
NA	NA	TRBV1	TRBJ1-1	CTSSRNRDRGTEAFF	TGCACCAGCAGCCGTAACCGGGACAGAGGAACTGAAGCTTTCTTT
NA	NA	TRBV4-3	TRBJ1-1	CASSQDRAMNTEAFF	TGCGCCAGCAGCCAAGACAGGGCTATGAACACTGAAGCTTTCTTT
NA	TRBD1	TRBV19	TRBJ2-5	CASSGQGPPQYF	TGTGCCAGTAGTGGACAGGGTCCTCCCCAGTACTTC
NA	NA	TRBV25-1	TRBJ1-2	CASSEGLRETGYTF	TGTGCCAGCAGTGAGGGACTACGTGAGACGGGCTACACCTTC
NA	NA	TRBV7-9	TRBJ1-1	CASSLAPGLNTEAFF	TGTGCCAGCAGCTTAGCGCCAGGGCTAAACACTGAAGCTTTCTTT
NA	NA	TRBV6-1	TRBJ1-2	CASSESGDYGYTF	TGTGCCAGCAGTGAATCGGGGGACTATGGCTACACCTTC
NA	NA	TRBV4-2	TRBJ1-4	CASSPGVRTNEKLFF	TGTGCCAGCAGCCCCGGAGTCCGGACTAATGAAAAACTGTTTTTT
NA	TRBD1	TRBV9	TRBJ1-2	CASCRGQGFGYTF	TGTGCCAGCTGTAGGGGACAGGGTTTTGGCTACACCTTC
NA	NA	TRBV25-1	TRBJ1-1	CASSGGVGTEAFF	TGTGCCAGCAGCGGAGGGGTAGGCACTGAAGCTTTCTTT
NA	TRBD2	TRBV7-2	TRBJ2-3	CASSLVRSGGDTQYF	TGTGCCAGCAGCTTAGTACGGAGCGGGGGGGATACGCAGTATTTT
few	NA	TRBV4-3	TRBJ2-1	CASSQETGLAYNEQFF	TGCGCCAGCAGCCAAGAAACGGGACTCGCTTACAATGAGCAGTTCTTC
NA	NA	TRBV19	TRBJ2-7	CAPQVGRGDTYEQYF	TGTGCCCCCCAGGTGGGGAGGGGGGATACCTACGAGCAGTACTTC
NA	NA	TRBV10-3	TRBJ2-7	CAISVAGDTYEQYF	TGTGCCATCAGTGTAGCAGGGGATACCTACGAGCAGTACTTC
NA	TRBD1	TRBV19	TRBJ2-5	CASKPGQGDQETQYF	TGTGCCAGCAAACCGGGACAGGGGGATCAAGAGACCCAGTACTTC
NA	TRBD1	TRBV16	TRBJ2-1	CASSRTGTGASHEQFF	TGTGCCAGCAGCCGGACCGGGACAGGGGCCTCCCATGAGCAGTTCTTC
NA	NA	TRBV19	TRBJ1-2	CATAARYGYTF	TGTGCCACCGCAGCGAGGTATGGCTACACCTTC
NA	TRBD2	TRBV2	TRBJ2-3	CASSRAPAGRGDTQYF	TGTGCCAGCAGTAGAGCTCCAGCGGGGCGGGGAGATACGCAGTATTTT
NA	TRBD1	TRBV19	TRBJ2-2	CASSINRGGNTGELFF	TGTGCCAGTAGTATCAACAGGGGTGGGAACACCGGGGAGCTGTTTTTT